Each of the 25 T cell receptor beta chains below was sequenced from the same sample in a study of OX40 agonist ivuxolimab in advanced cancers. Produced via immunoSEQ multiplex PCR; TCRdb's table is partial and in-frame only. The sample consists of around 67,000 clones, 70% to 90% of them appearing once. The sample here was CD4+ or CD8+ T cells sorted from blood, taken in a trial of the OX40 agonist ivuxolimab. These receptors originate from an adult with an advanced solid tumor such as melanoma, head and neck, liver or kidney cancer.

V is TRBV11-2 and J is TRBJ2-7; D is unresolved. V was pared by 5 bases and J by 5 bases, with 10 bases between. CDR3 length equals 12 residues. Per germline, CDR1 SGHAT and CDR2 FQNNGV. CDR3 loop: CASSLNGNEQYF. The CDR3 nucleotides read TGTGCCAGCAGCCTGAATGGAAACGAGCAGTACTTC.

This chain uses TRBV19 with TRBJ2-2; possibly TRBD2 for D (6 bases). CDR3 size: 18 residues. V lost 3 bases to trimming and J lost 4 bases, with 21 bases between them. CDR1 LNHDA and CDR2 SQIVND come from the germline V gene (reference sequence). DNA of the CDR3: TGTGCCAGTAGTATCACAATCGGCACGGGGGTCGGCACCGGGGAGCTGTTTTTT. Translating it yields CASSITIGTGVGTGELFF.

V is TRBV18 and J is TRBJ2-6; TRBD1 agrees at 9 bases. J lost 3 bases, V lost 2 bases, and 5 bases had no gene match. The CDR3 contains 17 residues. Germline CDR1 is KGHSH and CDR2 is LQKENI. The CDR3 DNA is TGTGCCAGCTCACCAAACAGGGGGCTCGGTGGGGCCAACGTCCTGACTTTC. It is translated as CASSPNRGLGGANVLTF.

This rearrangement joins TRBV4-1 to TRBJ1-2, with a tentative D call TRBD1 (6 bases). The ends were cut back, 0 bases at V and 1 base at J, with 18 bases in the middle. The CDR3 sequence is 18 residues long. Germline lookup yields CDR1 MGHRA and CDR2 YSYEKL. CDR3 coding DNA: TGCGCCAGCAGCCAAGATGGGACACCCAGATTGGATAACTATGGCTACACCTTC. Protein: CASSQDGTPRLDNYGYTF.

The chain recombines TRBV7-2 with TRBJ1-2; D ambiguous. Germline V gene lookup returns CDR1 SGHTA and CDR2 FQGNSA. Trimming removed 5 bases from V and 6 bases from J, with 10 bases in between. The CDR3 is 12 residues long. The CDR3 sequence is CASSTLSHGYTF. The DNA of the CDR3 is TGTGCCAGCAGCACTCTGAGCCATGGCTACACCTTC.

The J gene is TRBJ2-2, the V gene TRBV7-9; the match to TRBD1 covers 10 bases. Germline V gene lookup returns CDR1 SEHNR and CDR2 FQNEAQ (reference sequence). This CDR3 contains 18 residues. V was pared by 8 bases and J by 3 bases, with 15 bases of the junction left unmatched. The CDR3 coding sequence is TGTGCCAGCCGACAGGGGGCGCCGCTAGCCTACTACACCGGGGAGCTGTTTTTT. It yields the protein CASRQGAPLAYYTGELFF. Drawing the rest from reference TRBV7-9 and TRBJ2-2, the complete variable domain is DTGVSQNPRHKITKRGQNVTFRCDPISEHNRLYWYRQTLGQGPEFLTYFQNEAQLEKSRLLSDRFSAERPKGSFSTLEIQRTEQGDSAMYLCASRQGAPLAYYTGELFFGEGSRLTVL.

The gene calls are TRBV6-5 and TRBJ2-5, with D tentatively TRBD2 (5 bases). This CDR3 has 14 residues. Germline CDR1 is MNHEY and CDR2 is SVGAGI. Trimming removed 0 bases at V and 2 bases at J, with 7 bases between. The CDR3 nucleotides read TGTGCCAGCAGTTACTCGCCGGGGCAAGAGACCCAGTACTTC. This codes for CASSYSPGQETQYF.

V usage is TRBV9 and J usage is TRBJ1-1; D is possibly TRBD1 (5 bases). The germline gives CDR1 SGDLS, CDR2 YYNGEE. CDR3 size: 16 residues. The V end was cut by 0 bases, the J end by 1 base, with 13 bases between. The CDR3 spells CASSVVPRGSNTEAFF. The CDR3 DNA is TGTGCCAGCAGCGTAGTCCCACGGGGCTCGAACACTGAAGCTTTCTTT.

The chain uses TRBV6-4 and TRBJ1-6; D remains ambiguous. The CDR3 spans 15 residues. The ends were cut back, 4 bases at V and 5 bases at J, with 12 bases in the middle. Looked up from germline, CDR1 is MRHNA and CDR2 is SNTAGT. CDR3 sequence (DNA): TGTGCCAGCAGTGCGAGCGGGTTTAATAATTCACCCCTCCACTTT. Translated, it gives CASSASGFNNSPLHF.

The chain joins TRBV5-6 to TRBJ1-4, with D unclear. CDR1 and CDR2 from the germline V gene are SGHDT and YYEEEE. There are 14 residues in the CDR3. Deletions cut 2 bases from V and 3 bases from J, with 8 bases between. CDR3 coding DNA: TGTGCCAGCAGCTTCTTGGGGTCTAATGAAAAACTGTTTTTT. Translated, it gives CASSFLGSNEKLFF.

The table lists this clone with a count of one. The chain recombines TRBV10-3 with TRBJ2-6, with 8 bases identical to TRBD1. Germline loops: CDR1 ENHRY, CDR2 SYGVKD. With V trimmed by 6 bases and J by 4 bases, 2 bases remained unmatched. This CDR3 is 14 amino acids long. This chain's CDR3 is CAIRQGAGANVLTF. As DNA, the CDR3 is TGTGCCATCAGGCAGGGGGCAGGGGCCAACGTCCTGACTTTC.

On this clone: One end of the junction does not line up with germline, which may come from a read error. This chain joins TRBV7-7 and TRBJ2-2, with D tentatively TRBD1 (5 bases). The CDR3 sequence is 14 residues long. Germline values: CDR1 SSHAT, CDR2 FNYEAQ (reference sequence). The CDR3 nucleotides are TGTGCTAGCAGCTTAGATAGGGGCACCGGGGAGCTGTTTTTT. This gives the protein CASSLDRGTGELFF.

This chain connects TRBV7-2 to TRBJ1-2, with 10 bases lining up with TRBD1. CDR3 length equals 14 residues. Germline V gene lookup returns CDR1 SGHTA and CDR2 FQGNSA. Trimming removed 5 bases from V and 4 bases from J; junction bases left unmatched: 4. CDR3 nucleotides: TGTGCCAGCAGCCTCCGGGACAGGGGCTATGGCTACACCTTC. Translated: CASSLRDRGYGYTF.

This clone is categorized as medium-sized. CDR3 sequence: CASSVEGGSWTEAFF. DNA for the CDR3: TGTGCCAGCAGCGTAGAAGGGGGGTCGTGGACTGAAGCTTTCTTT. This chain links TRBV9 with TRBJ1-1, with D maybe TRBD1 (6 bases). V was clipped by 0 bases and J by 5 bases, with 14 bases between them. The CDR3 loop spans 15 amino acids. The germline V gene encodes CDR1 SGDLS and CDR2 YYNGEE.

The chain combines TRBV7-3 with TRBJ2-1, with D possibly TRBD2 on 6 matching bases. Germline V gives CDR1 SGHTA, CDR2 FQGTGA. V was shortened by 2 bases and J by 4 bases, with 12 bases between the two germline ends. The CDR3 has 15 amino acids. DNA for the CDR3: TGTGCCAGCAGCTTAGGACGGGGGAGTTACAATGAGCAGTTCTTC. This sequence encodes CASSLGRGSYNEQFF.

J is TRBJ1-3 and V is TRBV9; 10 bases match TRBD1. In germline, CDR1 is SGDLS, CDR2 YYNGEE. This CDR3 is built from 17 residues. The V and J ends lost 0 bases and 0 bases, in that order; junction bases with no gene match: 3. The CDR3 DNA is TGTGCCAGCAGCGTAGGGACAGGGGGAAACTCTGGAAACACCATATATTTT. Amino acid sequence: CASSVGTGGNSGNTIYF.

The rearrangement joins TRBV28 to TRBJ2-5; D possibly uses TRBD1 or TRBD2 (6 bases each). Trimming cost V 5 bases and J 1 base, with 17 bases left between them. The CDR3 consists of 16 residues. Germline lookup yields CDR1 MDHEN and CDR2 SYDVKM. CDR3 residues: CASSPSGAGSQETQYF. CDR3 sequence (DNA): TGTGCCAGCAGTCCTTCGGGGGCCGGGAGCCAAGAGACCCAGTACTTC.

The chain recombines TRBV7-2 with TRBJ2-2; 7 bases fit TRBD2. This CDR3 comprises 15 residues. Trimming removed 4 bases from V and 3 bases from J; junction bases left unmatched: 5. The germline CDR1 and CDR2 sequences are SGHTA and FQGNSA. CDR3 nucleotide sequence: TGTGCCAGCAGCTATGGCGGGGGATACACCGGGGAGCTGTTTTTT. This translates into CASSYGGGYTGELFF.

This chain joins TRBV4-1 and TRBJ1-6, with D maybe TRBD1 (5 bases). This CDR3 has 17 residues. Per the germline V gene, CDR1 is MGHRA and CDR2 is YSYEKL. Deletions cut 4 bases from V and 0 bases from J, with 13 bases between. The CDR3 is CASSPGGGSSYNSPLHF. DNA for the CDR3: TGCGCCAGCAGCCCCGGGGGAGGGAGCTCCTATAATTCACCCCTCCACTTT.

V usage is TRBV27 and J usage is TRBJ1-2; weak D call: TRBD1 (6 bases). The CDR3 covers 16 residues. V lost 0 bases and J 4 bases, leaving 15 bases between the germline ends. Germline CDR1 is MNHEY and CDR2 is SMNVEV (reference sequence). The CDR3 protein is CASSLSGRGLSYGYTF. The CDR3 nucleotides read TGTGCCAGCAGTTTATCGGGTAGGGGGTTAAGCTATGGCTACACCTTC.

The chain has TRBV5-4 and TRBJ1-2, with 11 bases that match TRBD1. V shed 5 bases and J 1 base; nucleotides not matched to a gene: 1. The germline gives CDR1 SGHNT, CDR2 YYREEE (reference sequence). The CDR3 consists of 14 residues. CDR3 in amino acids: CASSGTGGNYGYTF. The CDR3 DNA sequence: TGTGCCAGCAGTGGGACAGGGGGTAACTATGGCTACACCTTC.

The chain uses TRBV28 and TRBJ2-7, with D possibly matching TRBD2 (5 bases). This CDR3 has 15 residues. The V gene's germline CDR1 is MDHEN and CDR2 SYDVKM. V lost 4 bases to trimming and J lost 3 bases, with 16 bases between them. The CDR3 loop is CASSSTQRPGYEQYF. In DNA, the CDR3 is TGTGCCAGCAGTTCGACCCAGCGGCCAGGCTACGAGCAGTACTTC.

The chain couples TRBV11-2 to TRBJ2-2; no firm D call. Deletions cut 3 bases from V and 6 bases from J, with 2 bases between. Germline CDR1 SGHAT, CDR2 FQNNGV. CDR3 length: 11 residues. The DNA of the CDR3 is TGTGCCAGCAGCTTCCCCGGGGAGCTGTTTTTT. Its protein product is CASSFPGELFF.

The genes are TRBV7-3 and TRBJ2-6; 7 nucleotides align to TRBD1. J was trimmed by 3 bases and V by 2 bases; bases with no gene match: 4. Germline loops: CDR1 SGHTA, CDR2 FQGTGA. The CDR3 has 16 residues. CDR3 nucleotides: TGTGCCAGCAGCTTAGAGGGGGCGCTTGGGGCCAACGTCCTGACTTTC. It translates to CASSLEGALGANVLTF.

Only a few counts were recorded for this clone. The V and J genes are TRBV20-1 and TRBJ1-1; D perhaps matches TRBD1 (5 bases). The CDR3 sequence is 11 residues long. Germline loops: CDR1 DFQATT, CDR2 SNEGSKA (reference sequence). For the CDR3, the DNA is TGCAGCGGGGCAATGAACACTGAAGCTTTCTTT. This codes for CSGAMNTEAFF.